Given below is one TCR beta chain in context. No antigen is known for it. From the 120-subject validation cohort, which was separate from the roughly 690-subject first cohort, the donors were drawn. TCRdb keeps only in-frame clones here, not all; method: immunoSEQ multiplex PCR. Seen here are over 60,000 clones, roughly 95% observed once, and the top ten hold 4.5% to 5%. The sample is drawn from a study of cytomegalovirus exposure and HLA in healthy donors. For the study at large: In a later analysis, it was reported that the 110 or so validation repertoires had been produced on the same platform as the roughly 700 repertoires belonging to the first cohort.

General study points: The finding came from a later analysis; first-cohort TCR clusters tended to co-occur in the 90 to 150 validation repertoires.

The sequenced sample consisted of PBMCs. The sequence was collected from a woman aged 18-29 years in good health and CMV-seropositive.

CDR3 sequence: CATRTPLRDTEAFF. The CDR3 nucleotides are TGTGCCACCCGAACGCCTCTGAGGGACACTGAAGCTTTCTTT. The chain employs TRBV2 and TRBJ1-1; no firm D call. The CDR3 length is 14 residues. Per the germline V gene, CDR1 is SNHLY and CDR2 is FYNNEI. Trimming took 10 bases from V and 3 from J, leaving 18 bases between them.